This is a list of T cell receptor beta chains from one sample in a study of blood T cells in healthy people across ages. TCRdb ran MiXCR on the 5' RACE reads and lists one entry per CDR3 protein. The sample records around 900,000 distinct CDR3 sequences, 29% being singletons. The sequencing sample was made of blood. These receptor sequences come from a woman of 80 years or more in good health. Each CDR3 is given with its conserved first and last residue. Fields, in order: V gene, clone size, D gene, J gene, CDR3 protein. D genes are given only for firm matches. Size tells how often a clone was seen (once, few, many) or the class of an expanded clone, and some rows leave it out.

V: TRBV2; size: many; D: NA; J: TRBJ2-1; CDR3: CASRLPTPYNEQFF
V: TRBV11-2; size: few; D: NA; J: TRBJ2-2; CDR3: CASSPERFTGELFF
V: TRBV11-2; size: many; D: TRBD1; J: TRBJ2-5; CDR3: CASSTRQGAETQYF
V: TRBV28; size: NA; D: TRBD1; J: TRBJ1-5; CDR3: CASSLDRAYSNQPQHF
V: TRBV6-1; size: NA; D: NA; J: TRBJ1-6; CDR3: CASRMTSNSPLHF
V: TRBV4-3; size: NA; D: NA; J: TRBJ1-6; CDR3: CASSQETRSLDSYNSPLHF
V: TRBV4-2; size: many; D: NA; J: TRBJ2-1; CDR3: CASSQDLKALSYNEQFF
V: TRBV14; size: few; D: NA; J: TRBJ2-7; CDR3: CASSQELDNEQYF
V: TRBV20-1; size: many; D: NA; J: TRBJ1-6; CDR3: CSARDIGWNSPLHF
V: TRBV18; size: few; D: NA; J: TRBJ1-2; CDR3: CASSRGIGYTF
V: TRBV7-9; size: NA; D: TRBD1; J: TRBJ1-1; CDR3: CASSTRDRSTMSTEAFF
V: TRBV5-1; size: few; D: TRBD1; J: TRBJ1-2; CDR3: CASSYDRGEGNGYTF
V: TRBV6-6; size: many; D: TRBD1; J: TRBJ1-2; CDR3: CASSYSTGGIAYGYTF
V: TRBV2; size: NA; D: NA; J: TRBJ1-2; CDR3: CASRLQDGYTF
V: TRBV6-2/TRBV6-3; size: NA; D: TRBD1; J: NA; CDR3: CASSYGTGAEQYF
V: TRBV6-5; size: many; D: TRBD1; J: TRBJ2-7; CDR3: CASSYSPRGPSYEQYF
V: TRBV11-3; size: many; D: TRBD2; J: TRBJ2-1; CDR3: CASSLESSGGYNEQFF
V: TRBV3-1; size: few; D: NA; J: TRBJ1-2; CDR3: CASSQEARWYGYTF
V: TRBV10-3; size: many; D: NA; J: TRBJ2-7; CDR3: CAISPGATHEQYF
V: TRBV27; size: NA; D: NA; J: TRBJ2-5; CDR3: CANTGGSRNLREQYF
V: TRBV14; size: NA; D: NA; J: NA; CDR3: CASSRGYGTLVYEQYF
V: TRBV15; size: NA; D: NA; J: TRBJ2-3; CDR3: CATSATDRGPSTDTQYF
V: TRBV7-2; size: many; D: TRBD2; J: TRBJ2-1; CDR3: CASSLAFLAGKYNEQFF
V: TRBV25-1; size: many; D: NA; J: TRBJ1-6; CDR3: CASSEFRQGNSPLHF
V: TRBV28; size: NA; D: TRBD2; J: TRBJ2-5; CDR3: CASSFQRGGGETQYF
V: TRBV6-6; size: once; D: NA; J: TRBJ1-5; CDR3: CASSYSSTPKNQPQHF
V: TRBV2; size: few; D: NA; J: TRBJ2-3; CDR3: CASSGVTTDTQYF
V: TRBV20-1; size: many; D: TRBD1; J: TRBJ2-1; CDR3: CSATPTRDRYNEQFF
V: TRBV12-3/TRBV12-4; size: many; D: TRBD1; J: TRBJ2-3; CDR3: CASSHPGTGIPKMGTQYF
V: TRBV6-2/TRBV6-3; size: many; D: TRBD1; J: TRBJ2-5; CDR3: CASSKIGTGGPLKTQYF
V: TRBV30; size: NA; D: NA; J: TRBJ1-2; CDR3: CAWSELQVNRDFNYGYTF
V: TRBV4-3; size: many; D: TRBD2; J: TRBJ2-7; CDR3: CASSQRAGGSYEQYF
V: TRBV7-2; size: many; D: NA; J: TRBJ1-5; CDR3: CASSRRAGDNQPQHF
V: TRBV7-9; size: many; D: NA; J: TRBJ2-7; CDR3: CASSLANRLYEQYF
V: TRBV5-1; size: NA; D: TRBD2; J: TRBJ2-7; CDR3: CVSSSSGGYYEQYF
V: TRBV14; size: few; D: NA; J: TRBJ1-2; CDR3: CASSPRVNYGYTF
V: TRBV20-1; size: once; D: TRBD1; J: TRBJ2-1; CDR3: CSAVPGTGGTGNEQFF
V: TRBV7-2; size: many; D: NA; J: TRBJ1-4; CDR3: CASSLGHGNNEKLFF
V: TRBV20-1; size: many; D: TRBD1; J: TRBJ1-2; CDR3: CSAWTGRGYTF
V: TRBV3-1; size: NA; D: TRBD1; J: TRBJ1-2; CDR3: CASRLGQVDGYTF
V: TRBV6-2/TRBV6-3; size: many; D: TRBD1; J: TRBJ1-1; CDR3: CASSRSGGTEAFF
V: TRBV20-1; size: NA; D: NA; J: TRBJ2-7; CDR3: CSARDLGPLLIPFNPSYEQYF
V: TRBV7-2; size: NA; D: NA; J: TRBJ2-7; CDR3: CASSTGPEGEQYF
V: TRBV6-1; size: NA; D: NA; J: TRBJ2-7; CDR3: CASSALPYRAIYEQYF
V: TRBV28; size: many; D: TRBD2; J: TRBJ2-7; CDR3: CASSLKGGFDYEQYF
V: TRBV7-2; size: NA; D: NA; J: TRBJ1-1; CDR3: CASSLEGRVDTEAFF